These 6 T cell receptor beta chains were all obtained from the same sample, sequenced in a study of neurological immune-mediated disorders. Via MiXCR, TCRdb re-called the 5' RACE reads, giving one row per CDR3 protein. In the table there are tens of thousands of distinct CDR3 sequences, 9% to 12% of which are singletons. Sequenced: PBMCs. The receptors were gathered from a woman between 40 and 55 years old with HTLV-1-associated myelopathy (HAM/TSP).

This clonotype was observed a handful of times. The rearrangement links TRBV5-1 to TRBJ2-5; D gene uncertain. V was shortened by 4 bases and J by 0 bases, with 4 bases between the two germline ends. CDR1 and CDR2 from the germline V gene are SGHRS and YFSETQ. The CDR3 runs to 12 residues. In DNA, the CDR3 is TGCGCCAGCAGCAGCAACCAAGAGACCCAGTACTTC. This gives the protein CASSSNQETQYF.

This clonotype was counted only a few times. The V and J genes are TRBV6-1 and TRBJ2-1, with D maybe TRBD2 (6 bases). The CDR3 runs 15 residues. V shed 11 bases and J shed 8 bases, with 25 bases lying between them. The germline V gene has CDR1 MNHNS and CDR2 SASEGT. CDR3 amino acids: CAHGGETRPTDEQFF. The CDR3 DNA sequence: TGTGCCCACGGGGGTGAGACTAGGCCCACTGATGAGCAGTTCTTC.

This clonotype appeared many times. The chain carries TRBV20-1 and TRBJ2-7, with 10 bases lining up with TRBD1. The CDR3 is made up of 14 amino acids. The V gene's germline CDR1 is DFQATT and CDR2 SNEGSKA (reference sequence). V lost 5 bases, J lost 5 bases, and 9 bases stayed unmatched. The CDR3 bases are TGCAGTGCTGGGCCGGGACAGGGGTCCCACGAGCAGTACTTC. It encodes CSAGPGQGSHEQYF.

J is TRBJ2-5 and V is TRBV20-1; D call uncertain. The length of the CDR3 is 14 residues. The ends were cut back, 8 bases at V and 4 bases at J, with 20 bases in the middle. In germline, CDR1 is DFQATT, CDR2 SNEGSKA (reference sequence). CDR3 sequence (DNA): TGCAGTACGATCCTTAACGTCGGTAGAGAGACCCAGTACTTC. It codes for CSTILNVGRETQYF.

CDR3 region: CASTHPGLAGGLNTGELFF. CDR3 nucleotides: TGTGCCAGCACTCACCCGGGACTAGCGGGGGGACTGAACACCGGGGAGCTGTTTTTT. The chain carries TRBV2 and TRBJ2-2; TRBD2 aligns across 15 bases. Losses at the gene ends were 7 bases for V and 1 base for J; bases not matched to a gene: 10. This CDR3 is 19 amino acids long. CDR1 and CDR2 (germline): SNHLY, FYNNEI.

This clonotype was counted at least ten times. This CDR3 reads CASAEAGSTDTQYF. The CDR3 bases are TGTGCCAGTGCAGAAGCGGGGAGCACAGATACGCAGTATTTT. V is TRBV19 and J is TRBJ2-3; the match to TRBD2 covers 7 bases. CDR1 LNHDA and CDR2 SQIVND come from the germline V gene (reference sequence). Germline trimming cut 8 bases from V and 0 bases from J; bases unmatched to any gene: 5. The length of the CDR3 is 14 residues.